The entry below gives a single T cell receptor (beta chain) sequence along with its context. Using immunoSEQ multiplex PCR, the repertoire was profiled, and TCRdb retains in-frame clones only, with some absent. The table lists around 70,000 clones, about 88% of them singletons. This sample is drawn from a study of T cell responses to AZD1222 COVID-19 vaccine. CDR3 length: 16 residues. V was cut by 5 bases and J by 10 bases, with 21 bases left in between. The germline V gene has CDR1 SEHNR and CDR2 FQNEAQ (reference sequence). This TCR derives from an adult who received the MenACWY meningococcal vaccine as a control. This specimen was peripheral blood, taken 28 days after the second dose of the MenACWY control vaccine. The genes are TRBV7-9 and TRBJ1-6; D may be TRBD1 (5 bases). For the CDR3, the DNA is TGTGCCAGCAGCCGGACACCGACAGATCGGGGCTCACCCCTCCACTTT. This translates into CASSRTPTDRGSPLHF.